One and the same sample provided the 22 T cell receptor beta chains below, sequenced in a study of vaccination effects on CD4 cells after COVID-19. Isolating CD4+ T cells followed ten to eleven days of culture. The antigens of these receptors remain unknown. The assay was immunoSEQ multiplex PCR, and TCRdb's table has in-frame clones only and misses some. In the table there are over 45,000 clones, 50% to 70% of which are singletons. The sequencing here drew on CD4+ T cells from PBMCs cultured without peptide, taken before COVID-19 vaccination. The receptors were sampled from a human donor who received a COVID-19 vaccine.

This sequence joins TRBV19 and TRBJ1-5, with TRBD1 matching 7 bases. The CDR3 runs to 17 residues. V was clipped by 7 bases and J by 0 bases; unmatched bases: 12. Germline assignment: CDR1 LNHDA and CDR2 SQIVND (reference sequence). The CDR3 nucleotides are TGTGCCAGTATACGGTTTGGGGGGACAGTTAGCAATCAGCCCCAGCATTTT. The encoded protein is CASIRFGGTVSNQPQHF.

The chain has TRBV4-3 and TRBJ2-3, with TRBD2 matching 12 bases. Unmatched junction bases numbered 7, after V lost 1 base and J lost 2 bases. CDR1 and CDR2 from the germline V gene are LGHNA and YSLEER. CDR3 length: 18 amino acids. CDR3 loop: CASSQGDLAGGLTDTQYF. CDR3 DNA: TGCGCCAGCAGCCAAGGGGACCTAGCGGGGGGGCTCACAGATACGCAGTATTTT.

This chain links TRBV4-2 with TRBJ1-5; tentatively, D is TRBD1 (6 bases). Germline lookup yields CDR1 LGHNA and CDR2 YNFKEQ. Between the trimmed V and J ends, which lost 1 base and 6 bases, there was a span of 13 bases. The CDR3 covers 15 residues. The CDR3 reads CASSQAGGTIQPQHF. CDR3 DNA: TGTGCCAGCAGCCAAGCGGGGGGGACAATTCAGCCCCAGCATTTT.

This clone was seen only once. CDR3 amino acids: CASSRQGAQGETQYF. CDR3 nucleotide sequence: TGTGCCAGCTCTCGACAGGGGGCGCAAGGAGAGACCCAGTACTTC. The chain uses TRBV18 and TRBJ2-5; the match to TRBD1 covers 10 bases. The CDR3 is 15 residues long. Germline trimming cut 6 bases from V and 4 bases from J; bases unmatched to any gene: 8. The germline V gene encodes CDR1 KGHSH and CDR2 LQKENI.

The V call is TRBV6-4, the J call TRBJ1-1, with D perhaps matching TRBD1 (5 bases). Germline V CDR1 and CDR2: MRHNA, SNTAGT. The ends were cut back, 0 bases at V and 4 bases at J, with 21 bases in the middle. CDR3 size: 18 residues. DNA for the CDR3: TGTGCCAGCAGTGACTCCCCGACTCCCTATATGAGGGGCACTGAAGCTTTCTTT. The encoded protein is CASSDSPTPYMRGTEAFF.

The chain couples TRBV2 to TRBJ2-4; TRBD2 matches at 14 bases. CDR1 and CDR2 (germline): SNHLY, FYNNEI. This CDR3 is 14 amino acids long. The V gene end was trimmed by 5 bases and the J gene end by 9 bases; junction bases not matched to a gene: 3. CDR3: CASSWTSGGSIQYF. DNA for the CDR3: TGTGCCAGCAGTTGGACTAGCGGGGGGAGCATTCAGTACTTC. The entire variable domain, with the rest obtained from reference TRBV2 and TRBJ2-4, is as follows: EPEVTQTPSHQVTQMGQEVILRCVPISNHLYFYWYRQILGQKVEFLVSFYNNEISEKSEIFDDQFSVERPDGSNFTLKIRSTKLEDSAMYFCASSWTSGGSIQYFGAGTRLSVL.

This rearrangement joins TRBV15 to TRBJ2-7, with D possibly matching TRBD1 (6 bases). The germline CDR1 and CDR2 sequences are LNHNV and YYDKDF (reference sequence). CDR3 size: 14 residues. V lost 3 bases to trimming and J lost 3 bases, with 12 bases between them. The chain's CDR3 is CATSSEQGLYEQYF. CDR3 DNA sequence: TGTGCCACCAGCAGTGAACAGGGCCTCTACGAGCAGTACTTC.

The CDR3 DNA sequence: TGTGCCAGCAGCCTACCAAGGCGGGGGAGCTCCTACAATGAGCAGTTCTTC. The encoded protein is CASSLPRRGSSYNEQFF. This chain uses TRBV7-8 with TRBJ2-1; 7 positions match TRBD2. Per the germline V gene, CDR1 is SGHVS and CDR2 is FQNEAQ. After removal of 5 bases from V and 0 bases from J, the junction contained 10 bases not matched to a gene. This CDR3 has 17 residues.

This clone was counted only a few times. The rearrangement uses TRBV14 and TRBJ1-2, with 7 positions matching TRBD1. J lost 5 bases, V lost 6 bases, and 12 bases had no gene match. The CDR3 runs 15 residues. Germline CDR1 and CDR2: SGHDN and FVKESK. The CDR3 bases are TGTGCCAGCAGGGCTACTGGGACAGCAACTTATGGCTACACCTTC. Translated, it gives CASRATGTATYGYTF.

The CDR3 sequence is CASSQEGRPAEAFF. As DNA, the CDR3 is TGTGCCAGCAGCCAAGAAGGCAGGCCGGCTGAAGCTTTCTTT. The chain recombines TRBV3-1 (or the pseudogene TRBV3-2) with TRBJ1-1; no reliable D call. V lost 0 bases and J lost 6, with 11 bases in between. CDR3 length: 14 residues. Germline loops: CDR1 LGHDT, CDR2 YNNKEL (reference sequence).

This clone was recorded only once. The genes are TRBV28 and TRBJ2-7; 8 nucleotides align to TRBD2. J was trimmed by 0 bases and V by 2 bases; bases with no gene match: 6. This CDR3 contains 16 residues. Germline V lookup: CDR1 MDHEN, CDR2 SYDVKM. The CDR3 bases are TGTGCCAGCAGTTTAATTTCCGCGGGAGGCTCCTACGAGCAGTACTTC. It specifies CASSLISAGGSYEQYF.

V and J are TRBV2 and TRBJ1-2; 8 bases line up with TRBD1. The ends lost 9 bases at V and 4 bases at J; junction bases unmatched: 7. CDR1 is SNHLY and CDR2 is FYNNEI in the germline V gene. This CDR3 is 13 amino acids long. The CDR3 sequence is CARGQGLSYGYTF. Here the CDR3 DNA reads TGTGCCAGAGGACAGGGATTATCCTATGGCTACACCTTC.

A single count supports this clone. The V and J genes are TRBV20-1 and TRBJ2-7, with D maybe TRBD2 (6 bases). This CDR3 is built from 13 residues. The germline CDR1 and CDR2 sequences are DFQATT and SNEGSKA (reference sequence). Deletions cut 3 bases from V and 7 bases from J, with 16 bases between. The CDR3 here is CSASSQEGSEQYF. CDR3 bases: TGCAGTGCTAGTTCACAGGAGGGGAGTGAGCAGTACTTC.

The V call is TRBV5-5, the J call TRBJ2-3; 7 bases fit TRBD2. CDR3 size: 16 residues. Germline V gene data show CDR1 as SGHKS and CDR2 as YYEKEE (reference sequence). J lost 0 bases, V lost 3 bases, and 7 bases had no gene match. The CDR3 is CASSSLASGSTDTQYF. CDR3 nucleotides: TGTGCCAGCAGCTCCCTGGCTAGCGGTAGCACAGATACGCAGTATTTT.

This chain joins TRBV6-1 and TRBJ2-7; 11 nucleotides align to TRBD2. This CDR3 is 16 amino acids long. The germline CDR1 and CDR2 sequences are MNHNS and SASEGT. Trimming cost V 0 bases and J 1 base; bases outside gene matches: 2. The CDR3 nucleotides are TGTGCCAGCAGTGAAGCAACTAGCGGGGGATCCTACGAGCAGTACTTC. Protein sequence: CASSEATSGGSYEQYF.

This clone came up once. The rearrangement joins TRBV3-1 (or the pseudogene TRBV3-2) to TRBJ2-7; D is perhaps TRBD2 (5 bases). Germline V gene lookup returns CDR1 LGHDT and CDR2 YNNKEL (reference sequence). The CDR3 totals 17 residues. The germline V and J ends were trimmed by 4 bases and 1 base, with 20 bases remaining between them. CDR3 nucleotide sequence: TGTGCCAGCAGCCCGACATCGGACCACAGAGGGTCCTACGAGCAGTACTTC. The encoded protein is CASSPTSDHRGSYEQYF.

The V call is TRBV28, the J call TRBJ2-2, with D unresolved. This CDR3 region has 12 residues. The germline V and J ends were trimmed by 8 bases and 1 base, with 5 bases remaining between them. The germline gives CDR1 MDHEN, CDR2 SYDVKM. CDR3 in DNA: TGTGCCAGCGGCCGGAACACCGGGGAGCTGTTTTTT. Protein product: CASGRNTGELFF.

The V call is TRBV5-1, the J call TRBJ2-5; the D gene is possibly TRBD2 (6 bases). Germline-derived CDR1 and CDR2 are SGHRS and YFSETQ. The V end lost 2 bases, the J end lost 5 bases, and 16 bases lay between the germline ends. This CDR3 is built from 15 residues. The CDR3 coding sequence is TGCGCCAGCAGCTTTTTTCCGGTGGAGGGGGAGACCCAGTACTTC. Its translation is CASSFFPVEGETQYF.

The chain carries TRBV6-5 and TRBJ2-7, with TRBD1 matching 7 bases. This CDR3 is built from 14 residues. The germline CDR1 and CDR2 sequences are MNHEY and SVGAGI. V lost 2 bases and J lost 6; bases outside the gene matches: 7. Here the CDR3 DNA reads TGTGCCAGCAGTTACGGCGACAGGGCTGGCGAGCAGTACTTC. This translates into CASSYGDRAGEQYF.

The chain joins TRBV7-6 to TRBJ2-1, with 8 bases that match TRBD2. The CDR3 has 17 amino acids. Looked up from germline, CDR1 is SGHVS and CDR2 is FNYEAQ. Trimming cost V 2 bases and J 4 bases; bases outside gene matches: 10. The CDR3 coding sequence is TGTGCCAGCAGCTTACGGGGCACGGGGGGGCGTTACAATGAGCAGTTCTTC. This codes for CASSLRGTGGRYNEQFF.

This clone occurred once. The chain has TRBV19 and TRBJ1-1; a weak D match, TRBD1 (6 bases). Trimming stripped 7 bases from V and 0 bases from J, with 9 bases between. This CDR3 is built from 13 residues. CDR1 LNHDA and CDR2 SQIVND come from the germline V gene (reference sequence). The CDR3 protein is CASKDSMNTEAFF. The CDR3 DNA is TGTGCCAGTAAGGACAGTATGAACACTGAAGCTTTCTTT.

This clone was counted once. The chain recombines TRBV20-1 with TRBJ2-7; no clear D gene. Deletions cut 2 bases from V and 4 bases from J, with 6 bases between. The germline CDR1 and CDR2 sequences are DFQATT and SNEGSKA (reference sequence). The CDR3 totals 11 residues. In DNA form, the CDR3 reads TGCAGTGCTAGATCTAAGTACGAGCAGTACTTC. The encoded protein is CSARSKYEQYF.